The sequence of this T cell receptor (beta chain) was determined in a study of CD8+ T cells in alopecia areata. Turning to the study itself: Tofacitinib administration to treated patients was oral, at 5 to 10 mg twice daily. Overall study results and limits: Clarity of TCR sharing across patients fell short of that in mice, possibly HLA-related.

In its sample, this clone was seen a few times. No antigen is known for it. As for treatment: oral pan-JAK inhibitor, 5-10 mg twice daily. Per the germline V gene, CDR1 is SGHDN and CDR2 is FVKESK. The V and J ends lost 1 base and 10 bases respectively, with 8 bases between them. The CDR3 consists of 13 residues. Extraction and reverse transcription of RNA yielded cDNA as the sequencing template. TCRdb's copy holds only in-frame clones and misses some; the assay was immunoSEQ multiplex PCR. Of 100,000 to 150,000 clones listed, about 59% were seen once; the top ten hold around 5.7%. The specimen was CD4+ T cells sorted from blood, collected at week 4, from a patient treated with tofacitinib. The rearrangement joins TRBV14 to TRBJ1-6; D gene unclear. The sequence derives from a human donor with alopecia areata. CDR3 loop: CASSQVGQSPLHF. CDR3 DNA: TGTGCCAGCAGCCAAGTTGGGCAATCACCCCTCCACTTT.